Listed here are 8 T cell receptor beta chains from one sample, sequenced in a study of human T cells and chemical hapten exposure. One entry per CDR3 protein results from TCRdb running MiXCR on the RACE reads. The repertoire holds roughly 52,000 distinct CDR3 sequences, about 9.9% seen once, with more than 1.5% in the top ten. The sample's time point: patch test 2, 6 weeks after DPC sensitization. Treatment meaning: therapeutic diphenylcyclopropenone sensitization with weekly scalp DPC. Sequencing used whole blood, obtained in connection with sensitization to the hapten diphenylcyclopropenone (DPC). The receptors derive from a woman aged 45 to 65 with alopecia areata. Some clones in this sample may be carry-over from other donors' samples.

Ten or more counts support this clonotype. The CDR3 spells CASSPPRQEAYEQYF. CDR3 bases: TGTGCCAGCAGCCCCCCGAGACAAGAAGCCTACGAGCAGTACTTC. This chain links TRBV6-6 with TRBJ2-7, with D uncertain. Trimming cost V 6 bases and J 2 bases, with 17 bases left between them. The CDR3 is 15 residues long. Germline V CDR1 and CDR2: MNHNY, SVGAGI (reference sequence).

The V gene is TRBV18, the J gene TRBJ2-7, with 10 bases matching TRBD1. The CDR3 is made up of 16 amino acids. After removal of 3 bases from V and 2 bases from J, the junction contained 7 bases not matched to a gene. Germline V gene data show CDR1 as KGHSH and CDR2 as LQKENI. DNA for the CDR3: TGTGCCAGCTCACCTGAAACCGGGACAGGGGCCTACGAGCAGTACTTC. Amino acid sequence: CASSPETGTGAYEQYF.

This clonotype was recorded at least ten times. The chain carries TRBV4-2 and TRBJ1-5, with TRBD1 matching 7 bases. CDR1 is LGHNA and CDR2 is YNFKEQ in the germline V gene. This CDR3 has 14 amino acids. V trimming: 2 bases; J trimming: 4 bases; junction bases outside the gene matches: 2. The CDR3 DNA follows: TGTGCCAGCAGCCAATTGGGACAGAATCAGCCCCAGCATTTT. This codes for CASSQLGQNQPQHF.

This clonotype was seen ten or more times. V gene TRBV2 combines with J gene TRBJ1-2; tentatively, D is TRBD1 (5 bases). Germline V gene sequence: CDR1 SNHLY, CDR2 FYNNEI. This CDR3 comprises 13 residues. V was shortened by 5 bases and J by 5 bases, with 12 bases between the two germline ends. DNA of the CDR3: TGTGCCAGCAGTCGGGACGGAGAGTATGGCTACACCTTC. It is translated as CASSRDGEYGYTF.

A few counts support this clonotype. J is TRBJ1-4 and V is TRBV5-1; tentative D call: TRBD1 (5 bases). The CDR3 runs 14 residues. In germline, CDR1 is SGHRS, CDR2 YFSETQ. V dropped 4 bases and J dropped 3 bases, with 10 bases sitting between them. CDR3 sequence (DNA): TGCGCCAGCAGCCTACAGGCCTCTAATGAAAAACTGTTTTTT. Amino acid sequence: CASSLQASNEKLFF.

This clonotype came up a few times. The chain carries TRBV9 and TRBJ2-1, with TRBD1 matching over 8 bases. The CDR3 runs to 15 residues. Trimming removed 4 bases from V and 5 bases from J; junction bases left unmatched: 8. The germline V gene has CDR1 SGDLS and CDR2 YYNGEE. CDR3 protein: CASSYLGQADNEQFF. The CDR3 DNA is TGTGCCAGCAGCTACCTGGGACAGGCGGACAATGAGCAGTTCTTC.

This clonotype was seen at least ten times. The chain couples TRBV2 to TRBJ2-3; D remains unclear. The ends were cut back, 7 bases at V and 2 bases at J, with 13 bases in the middle. Germline V CDR1 and CDR2: SNHLY, FYNNEI. CDR3 length equals 14 residues. The CDR3 DNA sequence: TGTGCCAGCAAGGCGGTCTCGACCACAGATACGCAGTATTTT. Amino acids: CASKAVSTTDTQYF. Together with reference TRBV2 and TRBJ2-3, the CDR3 gives the full variable domain: EPEVTQTPSHQVTQMGQEVILRCVPISNHLYFYWYRQILGQKVEFLVSFYNNEISEKSEIFDDQFSVERPDGSNFTLKIRSTKLEDSAMYFCASKAVSTTDTQYFGPGTRLTVL.

This clonotype was seen a handful of times. The gene calls are TRBV5-1 and TRBJ2-7, with D unresolved. CDR1 and CDR2 (germline): SGHRS, YFSETQ. There are 14 residues in the CDR3. The V end was cut by 0 bases, the J end by 5 bases, with 12 bases between. As DNA, the CDR3 is TGCGCCAGCAGCTTGGCCATCGCCGACCACGAGCAGTACTTC. It yields the protein CASSLAIADHEQYF.